This T cell receptor beta chain stems from a study of shared clonotypes between healthy human individuals. Study at large: The study used three CD4 naive, three CD4 memory, two CD8 naive and one CD8 memory plate per donor.

V lost 0 bases to trimming and J lost 5 bases, with 10 bases between them. The CDR3 extends over 14 amino acids. From germline, CDR1 is SGHTA and CDR2 FQGTGA. With respect to this clone: The antigen remains unidentified.

Method: immunoSEQ multiplex PCR; TCRdb's copy keeps in-frame clones and lacks some. The repertoire holds over 850,000 clones, with 70% to 80% as singletons. Findings and caveats of the study: Generally, naive subsets came out with larger estimated richness than memory subsets.

CD4+ cells yielded CD45RA+ naive and CD45RA-negative memory subsets. The rearrangement joins TRBV7-3 to TRBJ2-5; perhaps D is TRBD1 or TRBD2 (6 bases each). The sequencing input was memory CD4+ T cells from PBMCs. This sample's subset: CD45RA-negative fraction. The receptor's source is a man in his late teens or twenties in good health. Some clones in this sample may be carry-over from other donors' samples. CDR3 in DNA: TGTGCCAGCAGCTTAACCCTAGGGGGGGAGACCCAGTACTTC. This codes for CASSLTLGGETQYF.